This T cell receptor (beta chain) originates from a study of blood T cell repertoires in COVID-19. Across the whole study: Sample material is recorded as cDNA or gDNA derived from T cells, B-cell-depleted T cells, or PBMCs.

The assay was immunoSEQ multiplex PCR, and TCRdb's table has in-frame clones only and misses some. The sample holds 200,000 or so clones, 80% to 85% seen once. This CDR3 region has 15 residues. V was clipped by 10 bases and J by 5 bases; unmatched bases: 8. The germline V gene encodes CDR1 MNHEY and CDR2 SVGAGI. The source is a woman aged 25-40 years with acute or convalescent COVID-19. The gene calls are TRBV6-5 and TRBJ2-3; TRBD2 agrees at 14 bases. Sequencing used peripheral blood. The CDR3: CATQVGTSGRDTQYF. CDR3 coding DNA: TGTGCCACACAAGTCGGGACTAGCGGGAGAGATACGCAGTATTTT.